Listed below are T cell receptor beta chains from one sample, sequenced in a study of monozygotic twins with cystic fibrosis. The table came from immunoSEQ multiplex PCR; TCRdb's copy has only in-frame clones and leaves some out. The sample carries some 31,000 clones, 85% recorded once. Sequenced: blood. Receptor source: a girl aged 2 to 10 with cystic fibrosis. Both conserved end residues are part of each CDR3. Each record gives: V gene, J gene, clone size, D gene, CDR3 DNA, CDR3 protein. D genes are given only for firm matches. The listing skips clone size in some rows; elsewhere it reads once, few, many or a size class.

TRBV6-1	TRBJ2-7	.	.	TGTGCCAGCAGACAGGACGGAACCTACGAGCAGTACTTC	CASRQDGTYEQYF
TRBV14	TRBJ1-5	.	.	TGTGCCAGCAGCCAAGAATCCCTAAGACAGGTAGCTATGGGGCCCCAGCATTTT	CASSQESLRQVAMGPQHF
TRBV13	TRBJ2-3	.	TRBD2	TGTGCCAGCAGCCCGAGAAGCGGGAGAAGTCGAGATACGCAGTATTTT	CASSPRSGRSRDTQYF
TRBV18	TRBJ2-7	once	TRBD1	TGTGCCAGCTCACCTACACAGGACAGGACTCGACGTTTC	CASSPTQDRTRRF
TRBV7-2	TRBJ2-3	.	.	TGTGCCAGCAGCCTGTACTTATCGGATACGCAGTATTTT	CASSLYLSDTQYF
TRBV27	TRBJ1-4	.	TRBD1	TGTGCCAGCAGCCCCATGGACAGGGGGCGTACTAATGAAAAACTGTTTTTT	CASSPMDRGRTNEKLFF
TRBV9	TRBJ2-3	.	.	TGTGCCAGCAGCGTAGGAGGGGTAGATACGCAGTATTTT	CASSVGGVDTQYF
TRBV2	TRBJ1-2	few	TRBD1	TGTGCCAGCAGTGCCCAGAGGAGAACAGGGGGGCTAGACGGCTACACCTTC	CASSAQRRTGGLDGYTF
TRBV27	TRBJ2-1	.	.	TGTGCCAGCAGTTTAGGGGGGAGCTCCTACAATGAGCAGTTCTTC	CASSLGGSSYNEQFF
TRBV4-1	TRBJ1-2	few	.	TGCGCCAGCAGCCAAGATAGAGAAAACTATGGCTACACCTTC	CASSQDRENYGYTF
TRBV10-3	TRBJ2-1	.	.	TGTGCCATCGAGTCGGGCGCCAAAGAGCAGTTCTTC	CAIESGAKEQFF
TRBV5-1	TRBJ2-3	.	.	TGCGCCAGCAGCAGGACAGCCCCCACAGATACGCAGTATTTT	CASSRTAPTDTQYF
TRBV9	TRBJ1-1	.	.	TGTGCCAGCAGCGTAGCTGGGTACACTGAAGCTTTCTTT	CASSVAGYTEAFF
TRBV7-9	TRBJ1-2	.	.	TGTGCCAGCAGCCGAGGGTCTAACTATGGCTACACCTTC	CASSRGSNYGYTF
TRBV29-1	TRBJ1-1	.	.	TGCAGCGTTGTCGTGTTTATGAACACTGAAGCTTTCTTT	CSVVVFMNTEAFF
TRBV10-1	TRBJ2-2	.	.	TGCGCCAGCAGTGGGCTTCGGGGGACCGGGGAGCTGTTTTTT	CASSGLRGTGELFF
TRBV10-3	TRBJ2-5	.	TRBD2	TGTGCCATCAAAGGGACTAGCGGGAGGTTAGGGGAGACCCAGTACTTC	CAIKGTSGRLGETQYF
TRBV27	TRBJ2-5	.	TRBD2	TGTGCCAGCAGTATATCGACTAGCGGAGGGGGCACCCAGTACTTC	CASSISTSGGGTQYF
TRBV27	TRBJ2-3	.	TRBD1	TGTGCCAGCAGTTTCCACAGGGGGATTACAGATACGCAGTATTTT	CASSFHRGITDTQYF
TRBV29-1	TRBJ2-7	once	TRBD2	TGCAGCGTCAATGGGGTTCCGGGAGGCTACGAGCAGTACTTC	CSVNGVPGGYEQYF
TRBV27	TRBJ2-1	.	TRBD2	TGTGCCAGCAGATCGGGACTAGCGGAGAACATGTACAATGAGCAGTTCTTC	CASRSGLAENMYNEQFF
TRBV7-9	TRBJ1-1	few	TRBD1	TGTGCCAGCAGCTCGATTGTACAGGGGGGTACTGAAGCTTTCTTT	CASSSIVQGGTEAFF
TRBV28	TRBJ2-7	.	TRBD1	TGTGCCAGCAGTTCCGACAGGGTCCCTGGGTACGAGCAGTACTTC	CASSSDRVPGYEQYF
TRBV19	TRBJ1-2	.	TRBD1	TGTGCCAGTAGTATACGGGACAGGGGCTATGGCTACACCTTC	CASSIRDRGYGYTF
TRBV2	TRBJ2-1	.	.	TGTGCCAGCAGTGAGACGGGACGGGATACCCGTGAGCAGTTCTTC	CASSETGRDTREQFF
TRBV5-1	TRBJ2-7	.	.	TGCGCCAGCAGACAGCTCGAGGGTAACTACGAGCAGTACTTC	CASRQLEGNYEQYF
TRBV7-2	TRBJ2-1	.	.	TGTGCCAGCAGCCCAAGTACGAGGCGTGAGCAGTTCTTC	CASSPSTRREQFF
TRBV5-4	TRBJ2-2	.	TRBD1	TGTGCCAGCAGCCCTGGGACAGGGATTTCCGGGGAGCTGTTTTTT	CASSPGTGISGELFF
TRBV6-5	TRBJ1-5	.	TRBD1	TGTGCCAGCAGTTCGAGGGGGCCTGGTCAGCCCCAGCATTTT	CASSSRGPGQPQHF
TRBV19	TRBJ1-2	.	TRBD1	TGTGCCAGTAGTGTTGACCGGGACAGCAAATACTATGGCTACACCTTC	CASSVDRDSKYYGYTF
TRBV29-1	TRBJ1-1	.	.	TGCAGCGTTGAAGGGGCCAGGGAGAACACTGAAGCTTTCTTT	CSVEGARENTEAFF
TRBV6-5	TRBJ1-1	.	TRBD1	TGTGCCAGCAGTTACGGCGTCAGGGGGCGGTCCACTGAAGCTTTCTTT	CASSYGVRGRSTEAFF
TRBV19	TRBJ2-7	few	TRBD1	TGTGCCAGTAGTATCTCGGGACAGGGATACGAGCAGTACTTC	CASSISGQGYEQYF
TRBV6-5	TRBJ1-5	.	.	TGTGCCAGCACCTCGGGGAACAATCAGCCCCAGCATTTT	CASTSGNNQPQHF
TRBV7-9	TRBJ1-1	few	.	TGTGCCGGGGCGGAGCAACAGCAAGCTTTCTTT	CAGAEQQQAFF
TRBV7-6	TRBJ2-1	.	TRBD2	TGTGCCAGCAGCTTAGGGTGGGAGGGTGCCAATGAGCAGTTCTTC	CASSLGWEGANEQFF
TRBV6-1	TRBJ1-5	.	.	TGTGCCAGCAGTACCGACGTTCGCCATCAGCCCCAGCATTTT	CASSTDVRHQPQHF
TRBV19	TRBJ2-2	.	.	TGTGCCAGTAGTATACTACAGGTGGACACCGGGGAGCTGTTTTTT	CASSILQVDTGELFF
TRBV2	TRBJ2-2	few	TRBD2	TGTGCCAGCAGACTTGGACTAGCGGGGACGAACACCGGGGAGCTGTTTTTT	CASRLGLAGTNTGELFF
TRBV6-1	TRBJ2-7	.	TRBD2	TGTGCCAGCAGTGGGACTAGCGCGGCGTACGAGCAGTACTTC	CASSGTSAAYEQYF
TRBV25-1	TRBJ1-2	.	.	TGTGCCAGCAGTGATTTTGCCAGGGAGAATGGCTACACCTTC	CASSDFARENGYTF
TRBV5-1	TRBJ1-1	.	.	TGCGCCAGCAGCTTTCAACAACTGGCGAACACTGAAGCTTTCTTT	CASSFQQLANTEAFF
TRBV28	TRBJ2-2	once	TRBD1	TGTGCCAGCAGCTATCCGGGACAGGGGGCGAACACCGGGGAGCTGTTTTTT	CASSYPGQGANTGELFF
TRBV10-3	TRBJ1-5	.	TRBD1	TGTGCCATCAGTGAAAACCTCGGGACAGGACGCAATCAGCCCCAGCATTTT	CAISENLGTGRNQPQHF
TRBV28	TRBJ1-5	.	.	TGTGCCAGCAGTTTTGGTGTTGGGACCCCCAATCAGCCCCAGCATTTT	CASSFGVGTPNQPQHF
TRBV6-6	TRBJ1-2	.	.	TGTGCCAGCAGTTACTCCGGAGGAAACTATGGCTACACCTTC	CASSYSGGNYGYTF
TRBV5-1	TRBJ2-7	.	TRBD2	TGCGCCAGCAGCGATCTAGCGGGAGATAAGAGCGAGCAGTACTTC	CASSDLAGDKSEQYF